The 29 T cell receptor beta chains given below trace back to one sample, sequenced in a study of T cell responses to AZD1222 COVID-19 vaccine. TCRdb's table, derived via immunoSEQ multiplex PCR, lists solely in-frame clones and lacks some. In the table there are about 180,000 clones, 75% to 95% of which are singletons. Source: peripheral blood, taken on day 0 of AZD1222 vaccination. All receptors come from an adult in good health.

Comments on this clone: This sample also contains other DNA sequences that code for the same CDR3. The chain is built from TRBV19 and TRBJ1-5, with no clear D. From germline, CDR1 is LNHDA and CDR2 SQIVND (reference sequence). The CDR3 has 13 amino acids. Trimming removed 3 bases from V and 1 base from J, with 4 bases in between. CDR3 loop: CASSITSNQPQHF. For the CDR3, the DNA is TGTGCCAGTAGTATCACGAGCAATCAGCCCCAGCATTTT.

This chain connects TRBV19 to TRBJ1-2, with 10 positions matching TRBD1. This CDR3 is built from 18 residues. Germline V gene sequence: CDR1 LNHDA, CDR2 SQIVND (reference sequence). Trimming at V came to 1 base and at J to 0 bases, leaving 8 bases not matched to a gene. CDR3 in amino acids: CASSIGGTGDGSNYGYTF. DNA of the CDR3: TGTGCCAGTAGTATAGGAGGGACAGGGGACGGATCTAACTATGGCTACACCTTC.

This clone occurred once. V gene TRBV2 combines with J gene TRBJ2-4; D is possibly TRBD2 (6 bases). The length of the CDR3 is 15 residues. From germline, CDR1 is SNHLY and CDR2 FYNNEI. With 2 bases removed from V and 6 bases from J, the gap between germline ends came to 14 bases. CDR3 protein: CASSEWRGGGNIQYF. The DNA for the CDR3 is TGTGCCAGCAGTGAATGGCGGGGTGGAGGAAACATTCAGTACTTC.

This clone was observed a handful of times. The CDR3 region has the DNA TGTGCCACCGGAAGAGATACGCAGTATTTT. Its protein is CATGRDTQYF. The chain couples TRBV24-1 to TRBJ2-3; the D is unclear. Per the germline V gene, CDR1 is KGHDR and CDR2 is SFDVKD. The CDR3 loop spans 10 amino acids. V gave up 9 bases and J gave up 5 bases, with 5 bases separating them.

J is TRBJ2-1 and V is TRBV19, with D hard to call. The germline V and J ends were trimmed by 10 bases and 0 bases, with 10 bases remaining between them. The CDR3 is 13 residues long. The germline V gene encodes CDR1 LNHDA and CDR2 SQIVND (reference sequence). Here the CDR3 DNA reads TGTGCCACCAAGCCGGGCTCCTACAATGAGCAGTTCTTC. Amino acid sequence: CATKPGSYNEQFF.

The chain uses TRBV7-9 and TRBJ1-2, with D unclear. The length of the CDR3 is 17 residues. V lost 5 bases and J 0 bases, leaving 19 bases between the germline ends. CDR1 and CDR2 from the germline V gene are SEHNR and FQNEAQ (reference sequence). The CDR3 nucleotides read TGTGCCAGCAGCCTTGGGAGAAAGTCCCCCTCTAACTATGGCTACACCTTC. Its translation: CASSLGRKSPSNYGYTF. Based on the CDR3 plus reference TRBV7-9 and TRBJ1-2, the full variable domain is DTGVSQNPRHKITKRGQNVTFRCDPISEHNRLYWYRQTLGQGPEFLTYFQNEAQLEKSRLLSDRFSAERPKGSFSTLEIQRTEQGDSAMYLCASSLGRKSPSNYGYTFGSGTRLTVV.

The chain recombines TRBV6-5 with TRBJ1-5; tentative D call: TRBD1 (5 bases). Trimming took off 5 bases at V and 0 bases at J, with 11 bases between the two ends. Germline V gene data show CDR1 as MNHEY and CDR2 as SVGAGI. The CDR3 contains 15 residues. In DNA form, the CDR3 reads TGTGCCAGCAGTCATGACGGACATAGCAATCAGCCCCAGCATTTT. Protein product: CASSHDGHSNQPQHF.

The chain links TRBV4-1 to TRBJ2-3; D is perhaps TRBD2 (6 bases). CDR1 is MGHRA and CDR2 is YSYEKL in the germline V gene. V was shortened by 0 bases and J by 6 bases, with 19 bases between the two germline ends. The CDR3 has 17 amino acids. Here the CDR3 reads CASSQDPGLNLADTQYF. In DNA, the CDR3 is TGCGCCAGCAGCCAAGACCCGGGACTTAACCTGGCGGATACGCAGTATTTT.

CDR3 nucleotide sequence: TGTGCCAGCAGCCAAGGCCCCGGGGGTAGTGAAGCTTTCTTT. Its translation is CASSQGPGGSEAFF. The V gene is TRBV3-1 (or the pseudogene TRBV3-2), the J gene TRBJ1-1, with D possibly being TRBD1 (5 bases). V lost 1 base, J lost 7 bases, and 13 bases lay in between. Germline V gene data show CDR1 as LGHDT and CDR2 as YNNKEL (reference sequence). The CDR3 sequence is 14 residues long.

V gene TRBV28 combines with J gene TRBJ1-2; the D gene is possibly TRBD1 (5 bases). V was clipped by 6 bases and J by 4 bases, with 12 bases between them. Germline loops: CDR1 MDHEN, CDR2 SYDVKM. This CDR3 spans 13 amino acids. The DNA for the CDR3 is TGTGCCAGCAGGCGGGGTAGGGGCTATGGCTACACCTTC. Amino acid sequence: CASRRGRGYGYTF.

In its sample, this clone was seen a few times. This sequence joins TRBV28 and TRBJ1-5; no clear D. This CDR3 has 15 amino acids. Between the trimmed V and J ends, which lost 4 bases and 2 bases, there was a span of 12 bases. Germline V gene lookup returns CDR1 MDHEN and CDR2 SYDVKM. Here the CDR3 reads CASSSPVEGNQPQHF. The DNA of the CDR3 is TGTGCCAGCAGTTCCCCAGTGGAGGGCAATCAGCCCCAGCATTTT. The variable domain in full, completed from reference TRBV28 and TRBJ1-5, reads DVKVTQSSRYLVKRTGEKVFLECVQDMDHENMFWYRQDPGLGLRLIYFSYDVKMKEKGDIPEGYSVSREKKERFSLILESASTNQTSMYLCASSSPVEGNQPQHFGDGTRLSIL.

For the CDR3, the DNA is TGCGCCAGCAGTGAGTACAGCGGGGTGGAGACCCAGTACTTC. This translates into CASSEYSGVETQYF. V gene TRBV10-2 combines with J gene TRBJ2-5, with TRBD2 matching over 7 bases. This CDR3 is built from 14 residues. Trimming at V came to 1 base and at J to 5 bases, leaving 4 bases not matched to a gene. CDR1 WSHSY and CDR2 SAAADI come from the germline V gene.

The rearrangement uses TRBV6-5 and TRBJ1-1; D gene ambiguous. Trimming shortened V by 6 bases and J by 0 bases, and 8 bases separated the two germline ends. CDR1 is MNHEY, CDR2 SVGAGI, per germline. This CDR3 is built from 13 residues. The CDR3 bases are TGTGCCAGCAGCTTGACAATGAACACTGAAGCTTTCTTT. Protein sequence: CASSLTMNTEAFF.

In this sample, this clone turned up a few times. V gene TRBV6-5 combines with J gene TRBJ2-2; 7 nucleotides match TRBD1. J lost 8 bases, V lost 4 bases, and 13 bases had no gene match. Germline CDR1 and CDR2: MNHEY and SVGAGI. This CDR3 contains 16 residues. The CDR3 bases are TGTGCCAGCAGTTCCCCCGCAAAGGGGGCGCGAGGGGAGCTGTTTTTT. The encoded protein is CASSSPAKGARGELFF.

The chain couples TRBV7-2 to TRBJ2-3, with D unclear. The CDR3 has 13 amino acids. The V gene lost 5 bases and the J gene lost 9 bases, with 15 bases spanning the gap. Germline values: CDR1 SGHTA, CDR2 FQGNSA. Here the CDR3 DNA reads TGTGCCAGCAGCACCCCCGCTCCAGGAACGCAGTATTTT. Its protein product is CASSTPAPGTQYF.

V is TRBV21-1 and J is TRBJ1-1. TRBV21-1 is classified as a pseudogene. CDR3 length: 13 amino acids. CDR3 residues: CASLPIVNTEAFF. CDR3 in DNA: TGTGCCAGCCTTCCGATTGTGAACACTGAAGCTTTCTTT.

The chain is built from TRBV5-1 and TRBJ2-1; TRBD2 might be the D (7 bases). Per germline, CDR1 SGHRS and CDR2 YFSETQ. The CDR3 length is 16 residues. The V end lost 4 bases, the J end lost 6 bases, and 20 bases lay between the germline ends. CDR3 residues: CASSRGATTGGNEQFF. The CDR3 DNA reads TGCGCCAGCAGCCGGGGGGCGACAACCGGGGGCAATGAGCAGTTCTTC.

CDR3 region: CASRPPGPRGGTQYF. CDR3 nucleotide sequence: TGTGCCAGCAGACCGCCGGGACCCCGAGGGGGGACCCAGTACTTC. The rearrangement uses TRBV28 and TRBJ2-5; D is perhaps TRBD1 (6 bases). V was shortened by 6 bases and J by 7 bases, with 21 bases between the two germline ends. The CDR3 is made up of 15 amino acids. CDR1 and CDR2 from the germline V gene are MDHEN and SYDVKM.

This sequence joins TRBV7-9 and TRBJ1-4; 7 bases are a match to TRBD1. V was clipped by 4 bases and J by 3 bases; unmatched bases: 5. The CDR3 runs 15 residues. Looked up from germline, CDR1 is SEHNR and CDR2 is FQNEAQ (reference sequence). This CDR3 is CASSWSTGANEKLFF. CDR3 DNA: TGTGCCAGCAGCTGGAGTACAGGGGCTAATGAAAAACTGTTTTTT.

This clone has more than one count but fewer than ten. The chain employs TRBV6-2 or TRBV6-3 and TRBJ2-3; D assignment may be TRBD1 or TRBD2 (6 bases each). Germline CDR1 reads MNHEY; CDR2 reads SVGEGT. Trimming took 2 bases from V and 0 from J, leaving 9 bases between them. This CDR3 region has 15 residues. CDR3 residues: CASSYTGTSTDTQYF. Here the CDR3 DNA reads TGTGCCAGCAGTTACACAGGGACTAGCACAGATACGCAGTATTTT.

V gene TRBV7-3 combines with J gene TRBJ2-3, with a tentative D call TRBD1 (5 bases). Germline V gives CDR1 SGHTA, CDR2 FQGTGA. This CDR3 contains 15 residues. V lost 5 bases to trimming and J lost 2 bases, with 14 bases between them. The CDR3 DNA reads as TGTGCCAGCAGCCCCCGTGGGGCTCCCACAGATACGCAGTATTTT. The encoded protein is CASSPRGAPTDTQYF.

V is TRBV6-1 and J is TRBJ1-4; 9 bases align to TRBD1. The CDR3 is 15 amino acids. The V gene's germline CDR1 is MNHNS and CDR2 SASEGT. V lost 3 bases and J lost 5; bases outside the gene matches: 4. CDR3: CASSEIGTGNEKLFF. The CDR3 coding sequence is TGTGCCAGCAGTGAGATTGGGACAGGGAATGAAAAACTGTTTTTT.

The rearrangement joins TRBV7-3 to TRBJ2-7; no clear D gene. This CDR3 contains 13 residues. From germline, CDR1 is SGHTA and CDR2 FQGTGA. The V and J ends lost 2 bases and 6 bases respectively, with 11 bases between them. The CDR3 DNA sequence: TGTGCCAGCAGCTTAGGTGGGTCCGGCGAGCAGTACTTC. This codes for CASSLGGSGEQYF.

This clone was observed a few times. The rearrangement uses TRBV3-1 (or the pseudogene TRBV3-2) and TRBJ2-7; D remains ambiguous. The CDR3 runs to 14 residues. V gave up 1 base and J gave up 1 base, with 8 bases separating them. The germline V gene has CDR1 LGHDT and CDR2 YNNKEL (reference sequence). Written as DNA, the CDR3 is TGTGCCAGCAGCCAAGGCGGTCCGTCCTACGAGCAGTACTTC. Its protein product is CASSQGGPSYEQYF.

The chain is built from TRBV28 and TRBJ2-2; TRBD1 agrees at 9 bases. The CDR3 extends over 17 amino acids. In germline, CDR1 is MDHEN, CDR2 SYDVKM. V dropped 2 bases and J dropped 5; count of bases not matched to a gene: 9. The CDR3, as DNA: TGTGCCAGCAGTTTAACCGAAAGGACAGGGGTGACCGGGGAGCTGTTTTTT. Translated: CASSLTERTGVTGELFF.

This clone was seen a handful of times. This rearrangement joins TRBV10-3 to TRBJ1-5; TRBD1 matches at 9 bases. Germline CDR1 reads ENHRY; CDR2 reads SYGVKD. J gave up 6 bases and V 7 bases, and 4 bases lay outside the gene matches. The CDR3 length is 13 residues. The CDR3 reads CAITRDRVQPQHF. The CDR3 region has the DNA TGTGCCATCACCCGGGACAGGGTTCAGCCCCAGCATTTT.

In regard to this clone: Different DNA sequences within this sample yield the same CDR3. This chain connects TRBV7-2 to TRBJ1-6; TRBD1 aligns across 8 bases. V was pared by 0 bases and J by 6 bases, with 1 base of the junction left unmatched. Germline CDR1 is SGHTA and CDR2 is FQGNSA. The CDR3 runs to 15 residues. The CDR3 sequence is CASSLAQGANSPLHF. The CDR3, as DNA: TGTGCCAGCAGCTTAGCGCAGGGGGCTAATTCACCCCTCCACTTT.

This sequence joins TRBV10-1 and TRBJ1-6, with TRBD1 as a possible D gene (6 bases). The length of the CDR3 is 13 residues. From germline, CDR1 is WNHNN and CDR2 SYGVQD (reference sequence). Trimming removed 6 bases from V and 7 bases from J, with 10 bases in between. CDR3 bases: TGCGCCAGCAGGGACAGCTTAAATTCACCCCTCCACTTT. Its translation: CASRDSLNSPLHF.

The genes are TRBV24-1 and TRBJ2-1; D may be TRBD2 (6 bases). The CDR3 contains 16 residues. Germline CDR1 KGHDR, CDR2 SFDVKD. V dropped 7 bases and J dropped 8 bases, with 23 bases sitting between them. The CDR3, as DNA: TGTGCCACCAGGGGAATATGGGCCGGGTCGGGGGATGAGCAGTTCTTC. The encoded protein is CATRGIWAGSGDEQFF.